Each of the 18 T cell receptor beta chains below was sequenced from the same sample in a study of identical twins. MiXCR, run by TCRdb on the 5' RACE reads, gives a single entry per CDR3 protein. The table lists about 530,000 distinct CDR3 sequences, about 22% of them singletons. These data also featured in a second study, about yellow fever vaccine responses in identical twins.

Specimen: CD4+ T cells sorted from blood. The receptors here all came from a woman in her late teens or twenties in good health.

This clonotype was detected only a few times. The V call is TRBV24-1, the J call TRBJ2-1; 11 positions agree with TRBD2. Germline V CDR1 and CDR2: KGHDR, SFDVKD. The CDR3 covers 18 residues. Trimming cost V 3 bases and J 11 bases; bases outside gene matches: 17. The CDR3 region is CATSDRNPTRLAGYQQFF. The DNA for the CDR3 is TGTGCCACCAGTGATCGCAACCCGACGAGACTAGCGGGGTATCAGCAGTTCTTC.

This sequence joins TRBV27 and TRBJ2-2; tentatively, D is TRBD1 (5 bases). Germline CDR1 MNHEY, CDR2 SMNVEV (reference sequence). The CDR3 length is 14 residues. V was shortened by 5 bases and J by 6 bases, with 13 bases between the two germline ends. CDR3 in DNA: TGTGCCAGCAGTCCCCGGGTAGGGGCCGGGGAGCTGTTTTTT. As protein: CASSPRVGAGELFF.

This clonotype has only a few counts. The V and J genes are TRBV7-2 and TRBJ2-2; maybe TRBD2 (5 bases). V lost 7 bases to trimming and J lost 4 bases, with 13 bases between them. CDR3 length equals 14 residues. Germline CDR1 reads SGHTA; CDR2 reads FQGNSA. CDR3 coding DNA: TGTGCCAGCATACCTACTAGGAGCACCGGGGAGCTGTTTTTT. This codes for CASIPTRSTGELFF.

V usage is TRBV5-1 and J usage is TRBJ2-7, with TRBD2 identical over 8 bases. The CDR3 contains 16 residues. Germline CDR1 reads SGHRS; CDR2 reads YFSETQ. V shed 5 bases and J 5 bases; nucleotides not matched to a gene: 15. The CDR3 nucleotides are TGCGCCAGCAGAAGATTGAGTCCGGGACTAGAGGACGAGCAGTACTTC. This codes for CASRRLSPGLEDEQYF. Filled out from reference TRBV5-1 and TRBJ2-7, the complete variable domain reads KAGVTQTPRYLIKTRGQQVTLSCSPISGHRSVSWYQQTPGQGLQFLFEYFSETQRNKGNFPGRFSGRQFSNSRSEMNVSTLELGDSALYLCASRRLSPGLEDEQYFGPGTRLTVT.

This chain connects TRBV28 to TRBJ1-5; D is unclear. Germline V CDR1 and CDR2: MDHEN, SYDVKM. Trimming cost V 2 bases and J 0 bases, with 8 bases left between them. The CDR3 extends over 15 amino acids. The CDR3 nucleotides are TGTGCCAGCAGTTTAACGGAGAGTAGCAATCAGCCCCAGCATTTT. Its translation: CASSLTESSNQPQHF. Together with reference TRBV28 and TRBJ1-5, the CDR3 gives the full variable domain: DVKVTQSSRYLVKRTGEKVFLECVQDMDHENMFWYRQDPGLGLRLIYFSYDVKMKEKGDIPEGYSVSREKKERFSLILESASTNQTSMYLCASSLTESSNQPQHFGDGTRLSIL.

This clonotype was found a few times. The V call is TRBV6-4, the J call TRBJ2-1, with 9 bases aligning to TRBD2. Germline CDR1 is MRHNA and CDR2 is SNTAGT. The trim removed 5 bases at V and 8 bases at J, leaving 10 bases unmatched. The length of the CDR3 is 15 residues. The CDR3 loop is CASSHSGGLVDEQFF. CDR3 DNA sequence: TGTGCCAGCAGTCATAGCGGGGGATTAGTCGATGAGCAGTTCTTC.

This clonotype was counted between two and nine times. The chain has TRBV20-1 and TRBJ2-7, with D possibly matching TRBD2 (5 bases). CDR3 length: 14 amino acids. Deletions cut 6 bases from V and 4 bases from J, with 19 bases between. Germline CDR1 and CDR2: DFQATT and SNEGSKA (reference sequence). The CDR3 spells CSAAGGGHTYEQYV. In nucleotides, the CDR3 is TGCAGTGCGGCTGGAGGCGGTCATACTTACGAGCAGTACGTC.

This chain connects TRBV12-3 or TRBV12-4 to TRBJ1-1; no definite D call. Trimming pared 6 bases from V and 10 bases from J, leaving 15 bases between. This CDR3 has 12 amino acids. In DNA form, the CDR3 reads TGTGCCAGCAGAAGGATAGGTTCGGGAGCTTTCTTT. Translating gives CASRRIGSGAFF.

This chain's CDR3 is CASSTGTSGTYEQYV. CDR3 DNA: TGTGCCAGCAGTACCGGGACTAGCGGAACCTACGAGCAGTACGTC. This chain connects TRBV6-1 to TRBJ2-7; 11 bases are shared with TRBD2. In germline, CDR1 is MNHNS, CDR2 SASEGT. The V and J ends lost 5 bases and 2 bases, in that order; junction bases with no gene match: 5. CDR3 length equals 15 residues.

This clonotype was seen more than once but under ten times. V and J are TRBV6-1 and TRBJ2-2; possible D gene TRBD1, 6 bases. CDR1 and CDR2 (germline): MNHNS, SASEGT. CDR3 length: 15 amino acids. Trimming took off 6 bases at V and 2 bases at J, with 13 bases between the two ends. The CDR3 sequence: CASRPPGQNTGELFF. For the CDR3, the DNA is TGTGCCAGCAGACCCCCGGGACAAAACACCGGGGAGCTGTTTTTT.

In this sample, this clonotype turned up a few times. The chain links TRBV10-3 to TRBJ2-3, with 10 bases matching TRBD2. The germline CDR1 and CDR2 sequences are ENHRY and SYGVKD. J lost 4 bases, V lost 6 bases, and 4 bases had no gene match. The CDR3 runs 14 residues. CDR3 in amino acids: CAIRAGGVADTQYF. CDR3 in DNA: TGTGCCATCAGAGCGGGGGGGGTCGCAGATACGCAGTATTTT.

This CDR3 reads CSARALGRTSSHTSNLNEQFF. CDR3 DNA sequence: TGCAGTGCTAGAGCCCTAGGCCGGACTAGCTCCCATACCTCAAACCTGAATGAGCAGTTCTTC. The chain is built from TRBV20-1 and TRBJ2-1, with 8 nucleotides matching TRBD2. From germline, CDR1 is DFQATT and CDR2 SNEGSKA (reference sequence). This CDR3 region has 21 residues. V lost 1 base, J lost 7 bases, and 27 bases stayed unmatched.

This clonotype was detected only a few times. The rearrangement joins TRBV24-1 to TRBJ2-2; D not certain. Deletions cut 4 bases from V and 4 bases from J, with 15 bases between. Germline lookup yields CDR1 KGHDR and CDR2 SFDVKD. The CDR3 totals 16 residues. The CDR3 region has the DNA TGTGCCACCAGTGACCTCGGTCAGGATTCCACCGGGGAGCTGTTTTTT. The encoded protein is CATSDLGQDSTGELFF.

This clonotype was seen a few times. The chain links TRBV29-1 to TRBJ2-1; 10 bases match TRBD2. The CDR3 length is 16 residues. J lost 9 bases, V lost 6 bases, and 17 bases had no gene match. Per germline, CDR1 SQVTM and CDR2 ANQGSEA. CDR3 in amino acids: CSVGGESGGAFGEQFF. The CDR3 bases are TGCAGCGTGGGGGGAGAGAGCGGGGGGGCTTTTGGTGAGCAGTTCTTC.

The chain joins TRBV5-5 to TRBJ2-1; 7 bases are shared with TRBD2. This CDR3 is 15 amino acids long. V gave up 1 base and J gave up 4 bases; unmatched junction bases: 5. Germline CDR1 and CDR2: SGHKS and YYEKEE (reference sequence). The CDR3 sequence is CASSLWREKYNEQFF. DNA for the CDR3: TGTGCCAGCAGCTTGTGGCGGGAGAAGTACAATGAGCAGTTCTTC.

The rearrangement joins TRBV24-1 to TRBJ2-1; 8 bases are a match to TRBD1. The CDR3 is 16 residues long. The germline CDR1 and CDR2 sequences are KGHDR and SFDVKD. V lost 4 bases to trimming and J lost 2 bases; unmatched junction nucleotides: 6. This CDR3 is CATSDFDRGPYNEQFF. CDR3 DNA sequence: TGTGCCACCAGTGACTTCGACAGGGGCCCCTACAATGAGCAGTTCTTC.

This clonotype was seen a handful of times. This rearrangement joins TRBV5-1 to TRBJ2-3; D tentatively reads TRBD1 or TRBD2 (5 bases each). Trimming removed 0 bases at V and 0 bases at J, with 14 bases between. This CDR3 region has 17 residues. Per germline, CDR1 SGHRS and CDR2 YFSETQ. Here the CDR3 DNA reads TGCGCCAGCAGCTTGGCCACGGGGACGAGGAGCACAGATACGCAGTATTTT. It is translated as CASSLATGTRSTDTQYF.

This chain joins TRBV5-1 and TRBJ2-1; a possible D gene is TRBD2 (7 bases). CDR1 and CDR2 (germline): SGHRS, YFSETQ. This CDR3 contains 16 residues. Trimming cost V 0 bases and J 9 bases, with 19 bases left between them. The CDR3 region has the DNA TGCGCCAGCAGCTTGGCCGGGGGCGGGGGACGAAGTGAGCAGTTCTTC. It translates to CASSLAGGGGRSEQFF.